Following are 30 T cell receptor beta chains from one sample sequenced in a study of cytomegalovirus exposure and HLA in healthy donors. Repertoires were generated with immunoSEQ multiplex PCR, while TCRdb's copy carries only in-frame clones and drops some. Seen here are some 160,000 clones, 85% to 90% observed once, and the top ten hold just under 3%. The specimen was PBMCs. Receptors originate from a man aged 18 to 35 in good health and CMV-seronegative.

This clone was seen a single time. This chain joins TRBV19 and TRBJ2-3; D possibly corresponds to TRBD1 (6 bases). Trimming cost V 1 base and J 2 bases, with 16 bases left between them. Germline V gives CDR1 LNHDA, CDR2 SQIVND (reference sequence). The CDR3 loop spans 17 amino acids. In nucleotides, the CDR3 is TGTGCCAGTAGTATAGGTTTTGGGGGCCCTAACACAGATACGCAGTATTTT. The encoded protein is CASSIGFGGPNTDTQYF.

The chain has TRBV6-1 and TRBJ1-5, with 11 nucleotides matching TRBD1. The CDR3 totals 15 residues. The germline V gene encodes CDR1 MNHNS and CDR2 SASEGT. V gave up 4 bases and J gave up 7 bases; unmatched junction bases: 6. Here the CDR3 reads CASSGGQGARQPQHF. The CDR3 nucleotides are TGTGCCAGCAGTGGTGGACAGGGGGCTCGACAGCCCCAGCATTTT.

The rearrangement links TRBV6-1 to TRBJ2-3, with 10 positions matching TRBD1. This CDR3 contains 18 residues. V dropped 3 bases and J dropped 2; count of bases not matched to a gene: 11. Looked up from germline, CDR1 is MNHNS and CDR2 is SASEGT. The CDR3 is CASSDLGTGTGDTDTQYF. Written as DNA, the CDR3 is TGTGCCAGCAGTGATCTAGGGACCGGGACAGGGGACACAGATACGCAGTATTTT.

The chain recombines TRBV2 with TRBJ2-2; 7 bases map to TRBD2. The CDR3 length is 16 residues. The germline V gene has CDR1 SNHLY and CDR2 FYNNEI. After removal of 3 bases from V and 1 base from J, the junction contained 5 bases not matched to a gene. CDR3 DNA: TGTGCCAGCAGTGAGGCCCTAGCGGAGAACACCGGGGAGCTGTTTTTT. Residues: CASSEALAENTGELFF.

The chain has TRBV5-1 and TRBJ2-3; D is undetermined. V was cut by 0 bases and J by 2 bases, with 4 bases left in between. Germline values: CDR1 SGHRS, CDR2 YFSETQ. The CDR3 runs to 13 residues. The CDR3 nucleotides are TGCGCCAGCAGCTTGGGGCACACAGATACGCAGTATTTT. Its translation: CASSLGHTDTQYF.

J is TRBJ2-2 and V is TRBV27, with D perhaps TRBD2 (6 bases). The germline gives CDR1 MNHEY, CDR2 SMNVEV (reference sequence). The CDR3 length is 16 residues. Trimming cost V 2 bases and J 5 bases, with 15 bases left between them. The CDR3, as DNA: TGTGCCAGCAGTTTAAACCCGGGGGTAGCAACCGGGGAGCTGTTTTTT. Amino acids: CASSLNPGVATGELFF.

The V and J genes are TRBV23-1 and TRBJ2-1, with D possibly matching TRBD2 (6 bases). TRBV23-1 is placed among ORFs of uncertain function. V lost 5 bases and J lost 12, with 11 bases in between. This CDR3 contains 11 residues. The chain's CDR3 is CASSWGVGQFF. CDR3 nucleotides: TGCGCCAGCAGTTGGGGGGTCGGGCAGTTCTTC.

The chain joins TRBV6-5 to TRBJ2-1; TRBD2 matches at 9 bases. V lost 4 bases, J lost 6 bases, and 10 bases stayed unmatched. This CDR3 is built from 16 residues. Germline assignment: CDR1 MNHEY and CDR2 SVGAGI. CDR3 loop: CASSSLSSGTSNEQFF. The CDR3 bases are TGTGCCAGCAGTTCCCTATCTAGCGGGACCTCCAATGAGCAGTTCTTC.

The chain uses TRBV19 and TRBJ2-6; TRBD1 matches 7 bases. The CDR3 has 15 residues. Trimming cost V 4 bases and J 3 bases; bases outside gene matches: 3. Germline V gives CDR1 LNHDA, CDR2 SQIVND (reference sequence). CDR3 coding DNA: TGTGCCAGTAGTAGAGACAGGGTTGGGGCCAACGTCCTGACTTTC. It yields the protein CASSRDRVGANVLTF.

This chain's CDR3 is CASSTGTSGNQETQYF. CDR3 in DNA: TGTGCCAGCAGCACGGGGACTAGCGGAAACCAAGAGACCCAGTACTTC. The J gene is TRBJ2-5, the V gene TRBV9, with 11 bases aligning to TRBD2. CDR3 length equals 16 residues. Trimming at V came to 4 bases and at J to 0 bases, leaving 5 bases not matched to a gene. The germline V gene has CDR1 SGDLS and CDR2 YYNGEE.

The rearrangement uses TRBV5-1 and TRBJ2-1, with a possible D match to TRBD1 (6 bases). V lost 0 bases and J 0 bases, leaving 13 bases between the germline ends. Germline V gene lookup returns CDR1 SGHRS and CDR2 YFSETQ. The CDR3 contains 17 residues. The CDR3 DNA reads TGCGCCAGCAGCTTGGAGGGACAAAGAAACTCCTACAATGAGCAGTTCTTC. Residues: CASSLEGQRNSYNEQFF.

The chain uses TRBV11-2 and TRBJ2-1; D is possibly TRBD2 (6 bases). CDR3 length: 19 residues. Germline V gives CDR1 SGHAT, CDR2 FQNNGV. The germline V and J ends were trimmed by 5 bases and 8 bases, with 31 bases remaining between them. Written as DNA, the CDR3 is TGTGCCAGCAGCCGCGGGGTTTATCGGTGGGAGTCCTCTAGGGATGAGCAGTTCTTC. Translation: CASSRGVYRWESSRDEQFF.

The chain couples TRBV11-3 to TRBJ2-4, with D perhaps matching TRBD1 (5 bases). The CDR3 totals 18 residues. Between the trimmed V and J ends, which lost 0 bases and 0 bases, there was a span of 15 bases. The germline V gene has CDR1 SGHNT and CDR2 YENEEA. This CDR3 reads CASSLDQGKILAKNIQYF. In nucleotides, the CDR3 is TGTGCCAGCAGCTTAGATCAGGGAAAAATCCTAGCCAAAAACATTCAGTACTTC. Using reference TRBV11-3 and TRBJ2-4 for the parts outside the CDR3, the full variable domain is EAGVVQSPRYKIIEKKQPVAFWCNPISGHNTLYWYLQNLGQGPELLIRYENEEAVDDSQLPKDRFSAERLKGVDSTLKIQPAELGDSAVYLCASSLDQGKILAKNIQYFGAGTRLSVL.

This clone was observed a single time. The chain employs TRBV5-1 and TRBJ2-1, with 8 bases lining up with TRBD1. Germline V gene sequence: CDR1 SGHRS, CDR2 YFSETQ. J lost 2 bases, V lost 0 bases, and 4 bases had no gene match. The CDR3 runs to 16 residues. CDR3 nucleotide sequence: TGCGCCAGCAGCTTGGTTCAGGGGGCGACCTACAATGAGCAGTTCTTC. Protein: CASSLVQGATYNEQFF.

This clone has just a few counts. Here the CDR3 DNA reads TGTGCCAGCAGTAACCGTCCCGGGACAGGTTCGGCCACCTTC. Translation gives CASSNRPGTGSATF. V usage is TRBV2 and J usage is TRBJ1-2, with 8 nucleotides matching TRBD1. CDR1 and CDR2 from the germline V gene are SNHLY and FYNNEI. V shed 5 bases, J shed 13 bases, and the junction held 15 bases outside the gene matches. The CDR3 runs 14 residues.

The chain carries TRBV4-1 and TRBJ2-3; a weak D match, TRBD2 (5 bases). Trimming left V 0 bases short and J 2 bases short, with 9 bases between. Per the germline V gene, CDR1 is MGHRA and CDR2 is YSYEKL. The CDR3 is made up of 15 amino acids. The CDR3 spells CASSQEGVPTDTQYF. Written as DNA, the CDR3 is TGCGCCAGCAGCCAAGAGGGAGTTCCCACAGATACGCAGTATTTT.

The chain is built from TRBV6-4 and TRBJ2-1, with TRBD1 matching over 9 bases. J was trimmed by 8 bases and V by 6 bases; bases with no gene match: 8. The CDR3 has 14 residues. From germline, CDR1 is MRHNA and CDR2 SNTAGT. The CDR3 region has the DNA TGTGCCAGCAGCGCCGGGACAGGGTTGGATGAGCAGTTCTTC. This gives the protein CASSAGTGLDEQFF.

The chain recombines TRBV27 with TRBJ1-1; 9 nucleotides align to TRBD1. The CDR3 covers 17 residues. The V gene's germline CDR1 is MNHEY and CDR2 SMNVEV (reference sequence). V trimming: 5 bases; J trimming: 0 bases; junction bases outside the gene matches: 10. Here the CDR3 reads CASSRTGTGYMNTEAFF. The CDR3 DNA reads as TGTGCCAGCAGTCGGACCGGGACAGGGTATATGAACACTGAAGCTTTCTTT.

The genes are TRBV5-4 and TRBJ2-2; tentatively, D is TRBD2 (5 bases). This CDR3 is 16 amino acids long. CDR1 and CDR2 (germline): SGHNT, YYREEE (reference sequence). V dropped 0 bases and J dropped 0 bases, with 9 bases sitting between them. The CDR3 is CASSLVPGTNTGELFF. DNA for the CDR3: TGTGCCAGCAGCTTGGTACCGGGAACGAACACCGGGGAGCTGTTTTTT.

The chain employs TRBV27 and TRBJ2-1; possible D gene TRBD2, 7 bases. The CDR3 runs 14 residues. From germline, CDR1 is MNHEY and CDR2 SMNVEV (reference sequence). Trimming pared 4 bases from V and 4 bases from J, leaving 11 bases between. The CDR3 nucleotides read TGTGCCAGCAGTTGGGGGGGGGCTTACAATGAGCAGTTCTTC. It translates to CASSWGGAYNEQFF.

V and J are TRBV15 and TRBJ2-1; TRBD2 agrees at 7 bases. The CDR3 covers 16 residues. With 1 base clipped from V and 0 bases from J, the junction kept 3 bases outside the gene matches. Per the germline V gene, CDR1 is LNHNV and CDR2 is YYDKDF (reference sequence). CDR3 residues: CATSRGREASYNEQFF. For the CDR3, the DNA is TGTGCCACCAGCAGAGGACGGGAGGCCTCCTACAATGAGCAGTTCTTC. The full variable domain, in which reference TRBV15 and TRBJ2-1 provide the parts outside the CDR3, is DAMVIQNPRYQVTQFGKPVTLSCSQTLNHNVMYWYQQKSSQAPKLLFHYYDKDFNNEADTPDNFQSRRPNTSFCFLDIRSPGLGDTAMYLCATSRGREASYNEQFFGPGTRLTVL.

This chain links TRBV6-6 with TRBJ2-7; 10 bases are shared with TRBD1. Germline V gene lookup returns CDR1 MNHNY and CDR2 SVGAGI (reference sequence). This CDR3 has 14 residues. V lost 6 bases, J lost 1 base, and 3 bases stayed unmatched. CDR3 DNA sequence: TGTGCCAGCAGAACGGGACAGGGGTCCTACGAGCAGTACTTC. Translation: CASRTGQGSYEQYF.

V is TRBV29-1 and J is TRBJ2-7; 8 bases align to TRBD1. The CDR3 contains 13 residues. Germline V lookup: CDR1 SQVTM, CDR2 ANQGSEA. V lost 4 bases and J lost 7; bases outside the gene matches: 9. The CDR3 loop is CSVVSQGAGEQYF. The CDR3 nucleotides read TGCAGCGTTGTGTCGCAGGGGGCGGGAGAGCAGTACTTC.

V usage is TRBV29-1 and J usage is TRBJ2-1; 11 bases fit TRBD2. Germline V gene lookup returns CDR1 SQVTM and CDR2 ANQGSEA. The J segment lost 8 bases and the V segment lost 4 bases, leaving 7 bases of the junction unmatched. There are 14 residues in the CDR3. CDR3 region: CSVARGTSGDEQFF. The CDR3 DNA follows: TGCAGCGTTGCGAGGGGGACTAGCGGCGATGAGCAGTTCTTC.

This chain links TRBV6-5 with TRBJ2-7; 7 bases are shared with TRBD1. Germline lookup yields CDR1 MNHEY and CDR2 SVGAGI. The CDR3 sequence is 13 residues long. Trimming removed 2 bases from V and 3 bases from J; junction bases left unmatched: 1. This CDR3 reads CASSYGTDYEQYF. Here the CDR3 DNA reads TGTGCCAGCAGTTACGGGACAGACTACGAGCAGTACTTC.

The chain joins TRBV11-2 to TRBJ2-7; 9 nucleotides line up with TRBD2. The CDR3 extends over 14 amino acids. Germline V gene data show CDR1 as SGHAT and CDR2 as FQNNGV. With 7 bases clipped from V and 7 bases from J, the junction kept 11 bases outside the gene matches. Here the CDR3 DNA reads TGTGCCAGCATGCCAGGTAGCGGGAGCTTAGAGCAGTACTTC. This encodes CASMPGSGSLEQYF. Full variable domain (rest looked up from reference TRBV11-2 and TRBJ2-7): EAGVAQSPRYKIIEKRQSVAFWCNPISGHATLYWYQQILGQGPKLLIQFQNNGVVDDSQLPKDRFSAERLKGVDSTLKIQPAKLEDSAVYLCASMPGSGSLEQYFGPGTRLTVT.

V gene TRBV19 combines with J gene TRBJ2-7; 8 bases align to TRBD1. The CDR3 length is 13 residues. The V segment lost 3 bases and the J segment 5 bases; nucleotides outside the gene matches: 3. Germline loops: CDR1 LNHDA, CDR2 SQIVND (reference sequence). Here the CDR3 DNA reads TGTGCCAGTAGTATGGCAGGGGGCAACGAGCAGTACTTC. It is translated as CASSMAGGNEQYF. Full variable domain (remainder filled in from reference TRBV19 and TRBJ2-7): DGGITQSPKYLFRKEGQNVTLSCEQNLNHDAMYWYRQDPGQGLRLIYYSQIVNDFQKGDIAEGYSVSREKKESFPLTVTSAQKNPTAFYLCASSMAGGNEQYFGPGTRLTVT.

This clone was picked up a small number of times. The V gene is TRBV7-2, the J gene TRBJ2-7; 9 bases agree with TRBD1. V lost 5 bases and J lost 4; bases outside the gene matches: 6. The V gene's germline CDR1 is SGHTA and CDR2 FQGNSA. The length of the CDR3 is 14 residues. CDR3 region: CASSTWDREYEQYF. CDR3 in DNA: TGTGCCAGCAGCACTTGGGACAGGGAATACGAGCAGTACTTC.

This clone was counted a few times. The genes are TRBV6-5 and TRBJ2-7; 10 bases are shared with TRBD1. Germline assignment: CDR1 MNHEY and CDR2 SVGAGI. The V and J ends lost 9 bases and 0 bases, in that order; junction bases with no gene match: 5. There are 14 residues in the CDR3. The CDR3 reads CASKGTGDSYEQYV. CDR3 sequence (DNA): TGTGCCAGTAAGGGGACAGGGGACTCCTACGAGCAGTACGTC.

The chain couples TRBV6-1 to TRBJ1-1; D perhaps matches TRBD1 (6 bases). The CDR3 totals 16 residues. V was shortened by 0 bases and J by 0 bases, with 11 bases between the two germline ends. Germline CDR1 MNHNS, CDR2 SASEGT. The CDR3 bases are TGTGCCAGCAGTGAAGCTAGGGGGTTGATGAACACTGAAGCTTTCTTT. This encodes CASSEARGLMNTEAFF.